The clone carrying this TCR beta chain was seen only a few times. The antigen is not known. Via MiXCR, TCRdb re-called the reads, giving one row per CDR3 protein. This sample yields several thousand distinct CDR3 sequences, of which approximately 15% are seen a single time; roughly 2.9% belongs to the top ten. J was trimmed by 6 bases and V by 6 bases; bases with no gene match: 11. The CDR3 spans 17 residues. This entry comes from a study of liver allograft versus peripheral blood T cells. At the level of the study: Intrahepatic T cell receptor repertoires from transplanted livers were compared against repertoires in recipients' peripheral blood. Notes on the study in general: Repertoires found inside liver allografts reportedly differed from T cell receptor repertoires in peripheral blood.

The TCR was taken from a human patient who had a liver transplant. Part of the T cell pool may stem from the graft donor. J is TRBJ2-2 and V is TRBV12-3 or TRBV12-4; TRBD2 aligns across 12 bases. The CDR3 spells CASSHRETSGGSGELFF. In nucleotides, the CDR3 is TGTGCCAGCAGCCATAGAGAGACTAGCGGGGGCTCCGGGGAGCTGTTTTTT.